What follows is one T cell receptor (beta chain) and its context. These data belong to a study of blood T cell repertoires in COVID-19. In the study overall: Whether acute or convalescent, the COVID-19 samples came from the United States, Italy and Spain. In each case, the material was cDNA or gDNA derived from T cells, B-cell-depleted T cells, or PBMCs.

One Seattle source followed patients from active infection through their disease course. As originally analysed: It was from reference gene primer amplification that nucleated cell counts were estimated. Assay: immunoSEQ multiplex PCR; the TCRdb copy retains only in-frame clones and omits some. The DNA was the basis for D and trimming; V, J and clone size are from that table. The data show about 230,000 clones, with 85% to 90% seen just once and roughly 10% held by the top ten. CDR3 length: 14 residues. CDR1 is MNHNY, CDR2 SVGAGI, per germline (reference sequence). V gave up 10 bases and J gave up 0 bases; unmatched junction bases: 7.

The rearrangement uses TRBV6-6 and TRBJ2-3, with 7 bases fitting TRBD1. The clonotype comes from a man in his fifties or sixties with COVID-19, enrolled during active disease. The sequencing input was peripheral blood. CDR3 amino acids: CAISTGLSTDTQYF. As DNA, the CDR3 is TGTGCCATCTCGACAGGGCTGAGCACAGATACGCAGTATTTT.